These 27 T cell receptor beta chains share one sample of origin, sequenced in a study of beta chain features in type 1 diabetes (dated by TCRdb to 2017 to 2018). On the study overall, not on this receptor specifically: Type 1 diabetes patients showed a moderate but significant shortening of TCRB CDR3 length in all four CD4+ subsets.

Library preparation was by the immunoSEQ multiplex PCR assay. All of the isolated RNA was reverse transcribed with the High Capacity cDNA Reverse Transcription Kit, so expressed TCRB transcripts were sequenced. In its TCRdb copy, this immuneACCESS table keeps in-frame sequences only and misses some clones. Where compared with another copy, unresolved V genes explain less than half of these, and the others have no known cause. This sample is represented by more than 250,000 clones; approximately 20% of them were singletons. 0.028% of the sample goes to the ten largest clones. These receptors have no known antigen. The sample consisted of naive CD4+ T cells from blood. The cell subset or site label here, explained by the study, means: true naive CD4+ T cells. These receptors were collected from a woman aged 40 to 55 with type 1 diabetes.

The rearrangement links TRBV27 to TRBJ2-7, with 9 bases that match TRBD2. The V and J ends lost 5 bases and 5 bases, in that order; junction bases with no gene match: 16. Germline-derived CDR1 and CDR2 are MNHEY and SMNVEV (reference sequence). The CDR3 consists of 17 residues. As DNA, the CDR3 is TGTGCCAGCAGTCGTACCCCTAGCGGGGCCCGCCTCGACGAGCAGTACTTC. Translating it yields CASSRTPSGARLDEQYF.

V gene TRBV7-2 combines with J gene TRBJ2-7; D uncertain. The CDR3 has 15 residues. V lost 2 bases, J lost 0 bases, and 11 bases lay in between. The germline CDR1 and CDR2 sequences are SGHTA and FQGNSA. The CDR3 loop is CASSLISAVSYEQYF. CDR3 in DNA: TGTGCCAGCAGCTTAATATCTGCGGTCTCCTACGAGCAGTACTTC.

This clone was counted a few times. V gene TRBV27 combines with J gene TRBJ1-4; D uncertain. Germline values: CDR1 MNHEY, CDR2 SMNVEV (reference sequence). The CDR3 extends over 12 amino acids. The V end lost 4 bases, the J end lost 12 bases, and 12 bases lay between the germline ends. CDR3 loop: CASSSRPGELFF. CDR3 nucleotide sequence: TGTGCCAGCAGTTCGCGACCGGGAGAACTGTTTTTT.

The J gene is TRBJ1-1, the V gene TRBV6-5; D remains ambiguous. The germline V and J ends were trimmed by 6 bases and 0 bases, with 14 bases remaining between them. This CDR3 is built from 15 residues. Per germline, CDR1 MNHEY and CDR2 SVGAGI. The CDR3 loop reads CASSLRTDLNTEAFF. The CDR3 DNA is TGTGCCAGCAGCCTCCGGACGGACTTGAACACTGAAGCTTTCTTT.

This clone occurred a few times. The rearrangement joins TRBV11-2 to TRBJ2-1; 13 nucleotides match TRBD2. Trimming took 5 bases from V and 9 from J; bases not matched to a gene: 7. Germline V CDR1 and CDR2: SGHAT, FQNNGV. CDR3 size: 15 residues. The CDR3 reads CASSTRLAGGFEQFF. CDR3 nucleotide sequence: TGTGCCAGCAGCACTAGACTAGCGGGAGGCTTTGAGCAGTTCTTC. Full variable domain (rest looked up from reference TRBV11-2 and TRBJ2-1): EAGVAQSPRYKIIEKRQSVAFWCNPISGHATLYWYQQILGQGPKLLIQFQNNGVVDDSQLPKDRFSAERLKGVDSTLKIQPAKLEDSAVYLCASSTRLAGGFEQFFGPGTRLTVL.

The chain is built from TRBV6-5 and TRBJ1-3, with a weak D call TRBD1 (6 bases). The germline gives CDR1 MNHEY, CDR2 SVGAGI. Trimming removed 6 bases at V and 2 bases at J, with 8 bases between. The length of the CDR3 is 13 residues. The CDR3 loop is CASRGQPGNTIYF. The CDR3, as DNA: TGTGCCAGCAGGGGACAACCTGGAAACACCATATATTTT.

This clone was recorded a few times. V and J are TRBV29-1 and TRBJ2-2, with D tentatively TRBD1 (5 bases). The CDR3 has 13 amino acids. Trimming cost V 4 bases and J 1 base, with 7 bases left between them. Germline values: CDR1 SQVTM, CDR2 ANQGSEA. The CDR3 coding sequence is TGCAGCGTTGGGACAATGAACACCGGGGAGCTGTTTTTT. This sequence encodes CSVGTMNTGELFF.

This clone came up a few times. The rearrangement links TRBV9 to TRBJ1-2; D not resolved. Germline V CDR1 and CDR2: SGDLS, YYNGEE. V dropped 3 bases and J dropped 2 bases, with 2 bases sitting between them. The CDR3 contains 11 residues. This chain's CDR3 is CASSANYGYTF. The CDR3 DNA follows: TGTGCCAGCAGCGCAAACTATGGCTACACCTTC.

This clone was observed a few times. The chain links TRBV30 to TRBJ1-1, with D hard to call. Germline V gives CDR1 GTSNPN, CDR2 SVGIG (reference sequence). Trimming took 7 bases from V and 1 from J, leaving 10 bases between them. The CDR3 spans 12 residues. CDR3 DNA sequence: TGTGCCTCCGCAGGCTGGAACACTGAAGCTTTCTTT. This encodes CASAGWNTEAFF.

The DNA for the CDR3 is TGTGCCAGCAGTTCGGGAGGGGAGACCCAGTACTTC. The encoded protein is CASSSGGETQYF. J is TRBJ2-5 and V is TRBV28, with 8 bases that match TRBD2. The CDR3 runs to 12 residues. J lost 5 bases, V lost 4 bases, and 0 bases had no gene match. The germline CDR1 and CDR2 sequences are MDHEN and SYDVKM.

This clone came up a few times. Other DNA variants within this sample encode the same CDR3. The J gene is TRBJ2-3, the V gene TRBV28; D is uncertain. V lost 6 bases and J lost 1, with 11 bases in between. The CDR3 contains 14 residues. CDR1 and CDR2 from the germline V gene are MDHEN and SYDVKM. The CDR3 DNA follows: TGTGCCAGCAGCCTCCCAACGGGCACAGATACGCAGTATTTT. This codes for CASSLPTGTDTQYF.

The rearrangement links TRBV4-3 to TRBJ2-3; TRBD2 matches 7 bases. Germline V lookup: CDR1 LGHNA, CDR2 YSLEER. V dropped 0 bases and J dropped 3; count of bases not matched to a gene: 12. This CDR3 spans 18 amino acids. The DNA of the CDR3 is TGCGCCAGCAGCCAAGATCTACTTAGGGGAGCGGGAACAGATACGCAGTATTTT. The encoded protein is CASSQDLLRGAGTDTQYF.

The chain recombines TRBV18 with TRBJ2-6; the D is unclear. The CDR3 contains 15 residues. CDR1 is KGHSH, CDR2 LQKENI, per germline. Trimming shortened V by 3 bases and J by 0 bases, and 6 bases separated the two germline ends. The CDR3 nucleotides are TGTGCCAGCTCACCGGCGGTCTCTGGGGCCAACGTCCTGACTTTC. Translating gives CASSPAVSGANVLTF.

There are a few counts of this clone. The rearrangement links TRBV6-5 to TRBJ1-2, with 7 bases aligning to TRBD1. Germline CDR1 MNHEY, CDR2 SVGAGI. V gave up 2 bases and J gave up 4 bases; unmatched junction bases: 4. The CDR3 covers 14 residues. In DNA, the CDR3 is TGTGCCAGCAGTTACGGACAGGCCGTCTATGGCTACACCTTC. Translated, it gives CASSYGQAVYGYTF.

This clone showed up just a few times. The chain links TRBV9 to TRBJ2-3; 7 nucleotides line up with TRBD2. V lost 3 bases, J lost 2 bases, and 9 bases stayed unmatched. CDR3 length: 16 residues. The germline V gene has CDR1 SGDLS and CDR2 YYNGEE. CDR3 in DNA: TGTGCCAGCAGCGCGCTGCCCCGGGACTACACAGATACGCAGTATTTT. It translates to CASSALPRDYTDTQYF.

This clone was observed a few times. CDR3 sequence (DNA): TGTGCCAGCAGCCGAATAACAGGGGGCTCCTACAATGAGCAGTTCTTC. Amino acids: CASSRITGGSYNEQFF. The rearrangement joins TRBV11-2 to TRBJ2-1; 8 bases line up with TRBD1. The CDR3 is made up of 16 amino acids. V lost 5 bases and J lost 0; bases outside the gene matches: 6. CDR1 and CDR2 from the germline V gene are SGHAT and FQNNGV. The full variable domain, its missing parts supplied by reference TRBV11-2 and TRBJ2-1, is EAGVAQSPRYKIIEKRQSVAFWCNPISGHATLYWYQQILGQGPKLLIQFQNNGVVDDSQLPKDRFSAERLKGVDSTLKIQPAKLEDSAVYLCASSRITGGSYNEQFFGPGTRLTVL.

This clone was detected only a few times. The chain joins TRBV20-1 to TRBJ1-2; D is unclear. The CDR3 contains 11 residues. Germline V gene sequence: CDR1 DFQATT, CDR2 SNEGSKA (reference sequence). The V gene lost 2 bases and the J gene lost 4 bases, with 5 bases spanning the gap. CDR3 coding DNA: TGCAGTGCTAGACAGATCTATGGCTACACCTTC. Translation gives CSARQIYGYTF.

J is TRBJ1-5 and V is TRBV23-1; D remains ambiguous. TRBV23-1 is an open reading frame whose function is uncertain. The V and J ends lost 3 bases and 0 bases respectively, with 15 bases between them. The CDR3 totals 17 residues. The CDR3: CASSHTCRTYSNQPQHF. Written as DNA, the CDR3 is TGCGCCAGCAGTCATACCTGTCGAACTTATAGCAATCAGCCCCAGCATTTT.

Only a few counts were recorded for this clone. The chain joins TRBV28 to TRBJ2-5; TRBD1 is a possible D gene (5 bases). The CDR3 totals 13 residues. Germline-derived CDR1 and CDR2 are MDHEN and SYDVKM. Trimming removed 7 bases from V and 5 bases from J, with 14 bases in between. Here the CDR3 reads CASTPGRVETQYF. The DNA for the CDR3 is TGTGCCAGCACCCCGGGCAGGGTCGAGACCCAGTACTTC.

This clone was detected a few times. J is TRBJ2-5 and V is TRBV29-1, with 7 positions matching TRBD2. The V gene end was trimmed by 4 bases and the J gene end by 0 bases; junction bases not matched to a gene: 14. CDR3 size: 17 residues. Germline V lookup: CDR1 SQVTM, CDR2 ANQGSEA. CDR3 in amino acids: CSVVGGAFRGNQETQYF. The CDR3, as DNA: TGCAGCGTTGTGGGAGGGGCATTTAGAGGGAACCAAGAGACCCAGTACTTC.

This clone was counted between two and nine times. CDR3 nucleotides: TGTGCCAGTAGTCCCGACAGGCTGAACACTGAAGCTTTCTTT. Encoded protein: CASSPDRLNTEAFF. The chain couples TRBV19 to TRBJ1-1; tentative D call: TRBD1 (6 bases). The ends were cut back, 5 bases at V and 0 bases at J, with 10 bases in the middle. Germline loops: CDR1 LNHDA, CDR2 SQIVND (reference sequence). This CDR3 has 14 amino acids.

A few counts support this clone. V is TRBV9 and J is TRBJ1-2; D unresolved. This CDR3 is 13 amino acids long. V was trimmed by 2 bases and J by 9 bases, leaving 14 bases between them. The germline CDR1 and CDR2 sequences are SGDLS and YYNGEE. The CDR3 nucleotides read TGTGCCAGCAGCGTCCCACCTGGGAGGAGCTACACCTTC. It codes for CASSVPPGRSYTF.

The CDR3 protein is CASSSAHEAFF. The CDR3, as DNA: TGTGCCAGCAGTTCCGCGCACGAAGCTTTCTTT. The chain has TRBV28 and TRBJ1-1; no definite D call. CDR3 size: 11 residues. The germline V gene encodes CDR1 MDHEN and CDR2 SYDVKM. The V end was cut by 4 bases, the J end by 8 bases, with 8 bases between.

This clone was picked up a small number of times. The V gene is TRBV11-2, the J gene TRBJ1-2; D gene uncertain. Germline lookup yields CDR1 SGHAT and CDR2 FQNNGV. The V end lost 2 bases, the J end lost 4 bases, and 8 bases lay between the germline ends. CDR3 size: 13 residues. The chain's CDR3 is CASSLSSLYGYTF. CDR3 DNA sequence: TGTGCCAGCAGCTTAAGCTCCCTCTATGGCTACACCTTC.

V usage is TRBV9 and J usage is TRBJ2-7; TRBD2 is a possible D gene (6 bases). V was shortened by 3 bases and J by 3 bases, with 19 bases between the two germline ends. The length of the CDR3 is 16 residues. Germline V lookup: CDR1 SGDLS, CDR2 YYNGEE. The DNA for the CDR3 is TGTGCCAGCAGCGCCGGCGGGGACGGATTCCTCTACGAGCAGTACTTC. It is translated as CASSAGGDGFLYEQYF.

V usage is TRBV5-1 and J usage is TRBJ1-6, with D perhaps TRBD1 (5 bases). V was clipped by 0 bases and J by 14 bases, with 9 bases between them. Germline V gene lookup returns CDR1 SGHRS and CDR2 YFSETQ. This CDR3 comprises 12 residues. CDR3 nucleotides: TGCGCCAGCAGCTTGGAAGGGGAATCCCTCCACTTT. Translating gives CASSLEGESLHF.

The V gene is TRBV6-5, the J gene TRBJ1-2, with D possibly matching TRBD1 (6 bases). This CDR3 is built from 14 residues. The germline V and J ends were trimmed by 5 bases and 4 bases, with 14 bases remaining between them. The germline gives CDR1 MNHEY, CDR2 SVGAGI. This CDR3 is CASSPGQIFYGYTF. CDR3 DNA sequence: TGTGCCAGCAGTCCCGGACAGATTTTCTATGGCTACACCTTC.